The present entry profiles one T cell receptor (beta chain) with its context. In the source study's methods: For nucleated cells, counts were estimated from reference gene primer amplification. Generated by immunoSEQ multiplex PCR, the TCRdb table keeps only in-frame clones and is missing some. V, J and clone size were drawn from that table, and D and trimming were deduced from the DNA. The repertoire includes 110,000 or so clones, 85% to 90% of them detected once, and about 4.5% sits in the top ten. The data are from a study of blood T cell repertoires in COVID-19. As for the study in general: Material from acute and convalescent COVID-19 was sourced from the United States, Italy and Spain. Sources were T cells, B-cell-depleted T cells, or PBMCs; the material itself was cDNA or gDNA.

Germline values: CDR1 LGHNA, CDR2 YNFKEQ. CDR3 length: 16 amino acids. The J segment lost 2 bases and the V segment lost 2 bases, leaving 5 bases of the junction unmatched. This chain uses TRBV4-2 with TRBJ1-2; the match to TRBD1 covers 10 bases. The sequence was obtained from a woman aged 45-65 years with acute or convalescent COVID-19. Sequencing was performed on peripheral blood. The DNA of the CDR3 is TGTGCCAGCAGCCAAAGTCCGGGACAGGGGAACTATGGCTACACCTTC. Translating gives CASSQSPGQGNYGYTF.